This TCR beta chain comes out of a study of blood T cell repertoires in COVID-19. Study summary: Sites across the United States, Italy and Spain contributed samples from acute and convalescent COVID-19.

CDR1 and CDR2 (germline): LNHDA, SQIVND (reference sequence). This CDR3 comprises 13 residues. V gave up 1 base and J gave up 4 bases, with 8 bases separating them. In the authors' workflow: Estimation of nucleated cell counts relied on the amplification of reference gene primers. Sequenced by immunoSEQ multiplex PCR; TCRdb stores in-frame clones only, minus some. D and trimming were read from the DNA, whereas the V and J calls and clone size are those reported in that table. Of roughly 71,000 clones listed, approximately 85% are singletons. This receptor was obtained from a man in his fifties with acute or convalescent COVID-19. This chain connects TRBV19 to TRBJ2-7; D is undetermined. Sequenced: peripheral blood. Written as DNA, the CDR3 is TGTGCCAGTAGTATAGGGCCACCGTACGAGCAGTACTTC. Translation: CASSIGPPYEQYF. Complete variable domain (other parts from reference TRBV19 and TRBJ2-7): DGGITQSPKYLFRKEGQNVTLSCEQNLNHDAMYWYRQDPGQGLRLIYYSQIVNDFQKGDIAEGYSVSREKKESFPLTVTSAQKNPTAFYLCASSIGPPYEQYFGPGTRLTVT.